A selection of T cell receptor beta chains follows, all from one sample in a study of cytotoxic CD8 clonotypes in ibrutinib-treated CLL. The method was immunoSEQ multiplex PCR; TCRdb's version includes in-frame clones alone and lacks a portion of them. The repertoire consists of roughly 150,000 clones, with around 80% occurring once and the leading ten covering about 4.6%. The material was PBMCs, obtained after 24 months of ibrutinib treatment. The receptors stem from a human donor with chronic lymphocytic leukemia. The CDR3 runs from the conserved cysteine through the conserved F or W. A D gene is named only where the DNA matches it firmly. Part of the rows lack a size; the others show once, few, many or a class for expanded clones.

d_call,v_call,clone_size,j_call,cdr3_nt,cdr3_aa
-,TRBV5-1,-,TRBJ2-3,TGCGCCAGCAGCTATCGGGGCGACGATACGCAGTATTTT,CASSYRGDDTQYF
-,TRBV6-6,-,TRBJ1-3,TGTGCCAGCAGAGGGACTCAGGAGTACACCATATATTTT,CASRGTQEYTIYF
-,TRBV5-8,-,TRBJ2-7,TGTGCCAGCAGCTTATACCCCTCACGACGGGACGGCGAGCAGTACTTC,CASSLYPSRRDGEQYF
-,TRBV4-3,-,TRBJ2-5,TGCGCCAGCAGCCAAGATAAAGGAGGCCCAGCCGGGGCCCAGTACTTC,CASSQDKGGPAGAQYF
TRBD1,TRBV7-9,-,TRBJ1-4,TGTGCCAGCAGCGGGAACCGGGACAGGGGACTCCTTACTAATGAAAAACTGTTTTTT,CASSGNRDRGLLTNEKLFF
-,TRBV21-1,-,TRBJ1-4,TGTGCCAGCAGCAAAGTTAGTAAGACCATGAAGACTAATGAAAAACTGTTTTTT,CASSKVSKTMKTNEKLFF
TRBD1,TRBV10-1,few,TRBJ1-6,TGCGCCAGCAACGACAGGGGGAATTCGCCCCTCCACTTT,CASNDRGNSPLHF
TRBD2,TRBV9,-,TRBJ2-1,TGTGCCAGCAGCGGTGCGGGAGGGCACAATGAGCAGTTCTTC,CASSGAGGHNEQFF
-,TRBV6-5,once,TRBJ1-4,TGTGCCAGCAGTTACTCGCTGAGTAATGAAAAACTGTTTTTT,CASSYSLSNEKLFF
TRBD1,TRBV18,-,TRBJ2-7,TGTGCCAGCTCACCGGCCGGGACAGCCTACGAGCAGTACTTC,CASSPAGTAYEQYF
TRBD1,TRBV30,once,TRBJ1-2,TGTGCCTGGCTAAATAGGCAGGGGGCATACTATGGCTACACCTTC,CAWLNRQGAYYGYTF
TRBD1,TRBV27,-,TRBJ2-7,TGTGCCAGCAGTTTGAGGGTGGGACAGGGTCACCACGAGCAGTACTTC,CASSLRVGQGHHEQYF
-,TRBV7-8,-,TRBJ1-1,TGTGCCAGCAACGTCCGGCGGGCGGTCACTGAAGCTTTCTTT,CASNVRRAVTEAFF
-,TRBV18,-,TRBJ1-5,TGTGCCACTCGGGGAGACTTCAATCAGCCCCAGCATTTT,CATRGDFNQPQHF
-,TRBV30,-,TRBJ1-1,TGTGCCTGGACTTTTCAGGGCCTGAACACTGAGGCTTTCTTT,CAWTFQGLNTEAFF